This entry lists 7 T cell receptor beta chains sequenced from one sample in a study of PD-L1 blockade in urothelial cancer (dated by TCRdb to 2015 to 2018). Library creation used the immunoSEQ multiplex PCR assay. TCRdb limited this immuneACCESS table to in-frame rearrangements with V and J called. A share of clones is missing; checked studies link under half to unresolved V genes, and the rest is unexplained. The sample table shows fewer than 65,000 clones, and about 86% are seen once. The ten largest account for approximately 3% of the sample. The time point label on this specimen signifies: pretreatment peripheral blood. The specimen comprised PBMCs, sampled around atezolizumab (anti-PD-L1) treatment. The receptor set was obtained from a man in his 70s with urothelial cancer.

CDR3 residues: CASLVGAGAVTETQYF. The CDR3 DNA sequence: TGTGCCAGCTTGGTGGGGGCAGGAGCCGTGACGGAGACCCAGTACTTC. The genes are TRBV7-2 and TRBJ2-5; a weak D match, TRBD1 (6 bases). The ends were cut back, 8 bases at V and 5 bases at J, with 24 bases in the middle. Germline assignment: CDR1 SGHTA and CDR2 FQGNSA. This CDR3 is 16 amino acids long.

CDR3 loop: CASSGQERSGNTIYF. The CDR3 DNA follows: TGCGCCAGCAGCGGACAGGAACGATCTGGAAACACCATATATTTT. The rearrangement joins TRBV10-2 to TRBJ1-3, with TRBD1 matching over 7 bases. Looked up from germline, CDR1 is WSHSY and CDR2 is SAAADI. Germline trimming cut 6 bases from V and 1 base from J; bases unmatched to any gene: 6. CDR3 length: 15 residues.

V is TRBV5-1 and J is TRBJ2-1; TRBD2 agrees at 10 bases. With V trimmed by 5 bases and J by 8 bases, 7 bases remained unmatched. Germline CDR1 SGHRS, CDR2 YFSETQ. The CDR3 is 14 amino acids. The CDR3 bases are TGCGCCAGCAGTAGGGCTAGCGGGAGAGATGAGCAGTTCTTC. It yields the protein CASSRASGRDEQFF.

The V and J genes are TRBV29-1 and TRBJ2-1; 8 nucleotides match TRBD2. Germline V gene sequence: CDR1 SQVTM, CDR2 ANQGSEA. The V gene end was trimmed by 2 bases and the J gene end by 4 bases; junction bases not matched to a gene: 13. The CDR3 length is 17 residues. This CDR3 reads CSVESLGVAGMYNEQFF. The CDR3 coding sequence is TGCAGCGTTGAATCCCTAGGGGTAGCGGGGATGTACAATGAGCAGTTCTTC.

This rearrangement joins TRBV7-8 to TRBJ2-3; no clear D. The germline V and J ends were trimmed by 0 bases and 10 bases, with 8 bases remaining between them. The CDR3 spans 12 residues. CDR1 is SGHVS and CDR2 is FQNEAQ in the germline V gene. The CDR3 is CASSLAQAAQYF. Here the CDR3 DNA reads TGTGCCAGCAGCTTAGCGCAGGCAGCGCAGTATTTT.

V and J are TRBV9 and TRBJ1-2, with D possibly being TRBD1 (6 bases). Trimming stripped 2 bases from V and 8 bases from J, with 19 bases between. From germline, CDR1 is SGDLS and CDR2 YYNGEE. The CDR3 has 15 amino acids. CDR3 protein: CASSVHQLRGGGYTF. In nucleotides, the CDR3 is TGTGCCAGCAGCGTTCACCAACTCAGGGGCGGAGGCTACACCTTC. The variable domain in full, completed from reference TRBV9 and TRBJ1-2, reads DSGVTQTPKHLITATGQRVTLRCSPRSGDLSVYWYQQSLDQGLQFLIQYYNGEERAKGNILERFSAQQFPDLHSELNLSSLELGDSALYFCASSVHQLRGGGYTFGSGTRLTVV.

The genes are TRBV10-2 and TRBJ1-4; TRBD1 aligns across 8 bases. The CDR3 contains 18 residues. V gave up 5 bases and J gave up 7 bases; unmatched junction bases: 18. Germline V gene sequence: CDR1 WSHSY, CDR2 SAAADI. This chain's CDR3 is CASSYSGTPSTGGEKLFF. CDR3 sequence (DNA): TGCGCCAGCAGTTACTCCGGGACTCCTTCCACAGGGGGTGAAAAACTGTTTTTT.